This T cell receptor (beta chain) was documented in a study of blood T cells in healthy people across ages. Regarding the study as a whole: A greater number of naive CD4+ cells and higher diversity distinguished long-lived donors from aged donors.

Then a second PCR, running about 6 to 12 cycles, was carried out with a sample-barcoded 5' primer and a J-beta primer mix. Samples each returned at least 2.5 million CDR3-containing paired-end reads. In TCRdb, the 5' RACE reads were re-called with MiXCR into one record per CDR3 protein. This table has about 780,000 distinct CDR3 sequences, about 42% appearing once. Trimming removed 6 bases at V and 0 bases at J, with 9 bases between. CDR3 length: 13 residues. Germline CDR1 is DFQATT and CDR2 is SNEGSKA (reference sequence). This clonotype was seen repeatedly, ten times or more. No antigen is known for it. Donors were healthy Caucasian individuals from Russia aged about 6 to 100.

The source is an elderly man in good health. The gene calls are TRBV20-1 and TRBJ2-1; D gene ambiguous. Sequences were obtained from blood. Here the CDR3 reads CSAVPGSYNEQFF. CDR3 sequence (DNA): TGCAGTGCCGTTCCGGGCTCCTACAATGAGCAGTTCTTC.